One and the same sample provided the 18 T cell receptor beta chains below, sequenced in a study of blood T cell repertoires in COVID-19 (dated by TCRdb to the early 2020s). The method was the immunoSEQ multiplex PCR assay. The clones in this table, taken by TCRdb from immuneACCESS, are in-frame only. Not every clone is retained; where verified, under half of the shortfall comes from an unresolved V gene, and the cause of the rest is unknown. This sample gives about 80,000 clones in total; approximately 88% of them show up just once. The ten largest clones represent 6% to 7.5% of the sample. The source material was peripheral blood. The receptors were sampled from an elderly woman with acute or convalescent COVID-19.

The CDR3 spells CASSSPGQGEKLFF. The CDR3 coding sequence is TGCGCCAGCAGCTCTCCGGGACAGGGAGAAAAACTGTTTTTT. The V gene is TRBV5-1, the J gene TRBJ1-4; the match to TRBD1 covers 9 bases. Germline CDR1 SGHRS, CDR2 YFSETQ. This CDR3 has 14 amino acids. Unmatched junction bases numbered 5, after V lost 3 bases and J lost 8 bases.

This chain uses TRBV7-9 with TRBJ1-2; D ambiguous. The V end was cut by 1 base, the J end by 4 bases, with 10 bases between. The length of the CDR3 is 14 residues. CDR1 and CDR2 (germline): SEHNR, FQNEAQ (reference sequence). This CDR3 reads CASSLDRESYGYTF. CDR3 nucleotide sequence: TGTGCCAGCAGCTTAGACCGAGAAAGCTATGGCTACACCTTC. Full variable domain (rest looked up from reference TRBV7-9 and TRBJ1-2): DTGVSQNPRHKITKRGQNVTFRCDPISEHNRLYWYRQTLGQGPEFLTYFQNEAQLEKSRLLSDRFSAERPKGSFSTLEIQRTEQGDSAMYLCASSLDRESYGYTFGSGTRLTVV.

The V gene is TRBV19, the J gene TRBJ1-1; no firm D call. Trimming took 2 bases from V and 5 from J, leaving 15 bases between them. Germline assignment: CDR1 LNHDA and CDR2 SQIVND (reference sequence). This CDR3 has 15 amino acids. CDR3 amino acids: CASSIRGHGVTEAFF. The CDR3 DNA reads as TGTGCCAGTAGTATACGAGGGCACGGAGTAACTGAAGCTTTCTTT. Full variable domain (rest looked up from reference TRBV19 and TRBJ1-1): DGGITQSPKYLFRKEGQNVTLSCEQNLNHDAMYWYRQDPGQGLRLIYYSQIVNDFQKGDIAEGYSVSREKKESFPLTVTSAQKNPTAFYLCASSIRGHGVTEAFFGQGTRLTVV.

This chain connects TRBV5-1 to TRBJ2-3, with TRBD1 matching 11 bases. Looked up from germline, CDR1 is SGHRS and CDR2 is YFSETQ. The length of the CDR3 is 14 residues. J was trimmed by 4 bases and V by 4 bases; bases with no gene match: 2. The CDR3 sequence is CASSTGQGADTQYF. CDR3 nucleotides: TGCGCCAGCAGCACGGGACAGGGGGCAGATACGCAGTATTTT.

The gene calls are TRBV4-3 and TRBJ2-2; D may be TRBD2 (5 bases). V was cut by 3 bases and J by 3 bases, with 14 bases left in between. This CDR3 is built from 16 residues. CDR1 LGHNA and CDR2 YSLEER come from the germline V gene. CDR3 in DNA: TGCGCCAGCAGCCAGGCGGGTTTGGTGGACACCGGGGAGCTGTTTTTT. It specifies CASSQAGLVDTGELFF.

The rearrangement uses TRBV29-1 and TRBJ1-1; 10 nucleotides match TRBD1. The trim removed 7 bases at V and 6 bases at J, leaving 8 bases unmatched. The CDR3 is made up of 13 amino acids. Germline V CDR1 and CDR2: SQVTM, ANQGSEA. The CDR3 coding sequence is TGCAGCGCCTATGGGGACAGGGGCCCTGAAGCTTTCTTT. Its translation is CSAYGDRGPEAFF.

The chain joins TRBV9 to TRBJ2-1; the D gene is possibly TRBD2 (5 bases). Trimming cost V 4 bases and J 8 bases, with 16 bases left between them. The germline V gene has CDR1 SGDLS and CDR2 YYNGEE. The CDR3 loop spans 14 amino acids. CDR3: CASSFLLEGYEQFF. The CDR3 region has the DNA TGTGCCAGCAGCTTCCTACTAGAAGGCTATGAGCAGTTCTTC.

This chain links TRBV19 with TRBJ1-2; no definite D call. Per germline, CDR1 LNHDA and CDR2 SQIVND (reference sequence). This CDR3 spans 16 amino acids. Trimming took 4 bases from V and 4 from J, leaving 19 bases between them. The CDR3 DNA follows: TGTGCCAGTAGTACCTCACGGGGTCCCCATACCTATGGCTACACCTTC. Residues: CASSTSRGPHTYGYTF.

V is TRBV9 and J is TRBJ1-3; D is undetermined. Per germline, CDR1 SGDLS and CDR2 YYNGEE. This CDR3 has 14 amino acids. V was clipped by 3 bases and J by 0 bases, with 7 bases between them. The CDR3 region has the DNA TGTGCCAGCAGCGCCATCAGCTCTGGAAACACCATATATTTT. Residues: CASSAISSGNTIYF.

This clone was seen once. This chain joins TRBV19 and TRBJ1-2; a possible D gene is TRBD1 (5 bases). With 5 bases removed from V and 0 bases from J, the gap between germline ends came to 16 bases. The germline CDR1 and CDR2 sequences are LNHDA and SQIVND (reference sequence). The CDR3 loop spans 16 amino acids. CDR3 sequence (DNA): TGTGCCAGTAGTGCTAATGACAGAACTTCTAACTATGGCTACACCTTC. The encoded protein is CASSANDRTSNYGYTF.

The V gene is TRBV11-3, the J gene TRBJ2-1; 7 bases match TRBD1. CDR1 and CDR2 (germline): SGHNT, YENEEA. The CDR3 is made up of 16 amino acids. J lost 0 bases, V lost 5 bases, and 7 bases had no gene match. CDR3 sequence reads: CASSPRDRVSYNEQFF. Written as DNA, the CDR3 is TGTGCCAGCAGCCCCAGAGACAGGGTCTCCTACAATGAGCAGTTCTTC.

The chain combines TRBV9 with TRBJ2-7; possible D gene TRBD2, 6 bases. The CDR3 runs 14 residues. Germline V CDR1 and CDR2: SGDLS, YYNGEE. The V and J ends lost 3 bases and 2 bases respectively, with 12 bases between them. CDR3 sequence (DNA): TGTGCCAGCAGCGAGGGCGGGGAGACCTACGAGCAGTACTTC. Its protein product is CASSEGGETYEQYF.

The chain joins TRBV6-1 to TRBJ2-5; TRBD1 might be the D (6 bases). The CDR3 sequence is 15 residues long. Germline V gives CDR1 MNHNS, CDR2 SASEGT. Trimming cost V 3 bases and J 5 bases, with 16 bases left between them. The DNA of the CDR3 is TGTGCCAGCAGTGAGGGCAGGGGATTTCAGGAGACCCAGTACTTC. Its translation: CASSEGRGFQETQYF.

The DNA of the CDR3 is TGTGCCAGCAGAAGACTAGCGGGAGGGCCCTACAATGAGCAGTTCTTC. Translation: CASRRLAGGPYNEQFF. This chain joins TRBV2 and TRBJ2-1; 14 nucleotides agree with TRBD2. The CDR3 is 16 residues long. Germline trimming cut 6 bases from V and 2 bases from J; bases unmatched to any gene: 3. Germline CDR1 is SNHLY and CDR2 is FYNNEI.

This chain links TRBV23-1 with TRBJ2-7; the D gene is possibly TRBD2 (5 bases). TRBV23-1 is reported as an ORF; its role is uncertain. The CDR3 loop spans 16 amino acids. The V and J ends lost 0 bases and 0 bases respectively, with 12 bases between them. The CDR3 DNA is TGCGCCAGCAGTCAATCGAGGGATGTCCTCTCCTACGAGCAGTACTTC. Translation gives CASSQSRDVLSYEQYF.

The chain links TRBV27 to TRBJ1-5; 7 bases agree with TRBD1. The germline V gene encodes CDR1 MNHEY and CDR2 SMNVEV (reference sequence). CDR3 length equals 17 residues. V was clipped by 2 bases and J by 2 bases; unmatched bases: 9. Here the CDR3 reads CASSLGPGQAGNQPQHF. The CDR3 nucleotides read TGTGCCAGCAGTTTAGGTCCCGGACAGGCAGGCAATCAGCCCCAGCATTTT.

The chain recombines TRBV6-6 with TRBJ1-5; 7 nucleotides agree with TRBD1. Germline V gene lookup returns CDR1 MNHNY and CDR2 SVGAGI (reference sequence). The junction had 5 bases not matched to a gene; V was cut back by 5 bases and J by 1 base. The CDR3 has 15 amino acids. The CDR3 is CASSHADRSNQPQHF. The CDR3 DNA sequence: TGTGCCAGCAGTCACGCGGACAGGAGCAATCAGCCCCAGCATTTT.

CDR3 amino acids: CASSFSTGPAEAFF. The DNA for the CDR3 is TGTGCCAGCAGTTTCTCGACAGGGCCGGCTGAAGCTTTCTTT. The rearrangement uses TRBV6-6 and TRBJ1-1; 7 positions match TRBD1. V dropped 4 bases and J dropped 6; count of bases not matched to a gene: 8. Germline CDR1 is MNHNY and CDR2 is SVGAGI (reference sequence). This CDR3 is built from 14 residues.